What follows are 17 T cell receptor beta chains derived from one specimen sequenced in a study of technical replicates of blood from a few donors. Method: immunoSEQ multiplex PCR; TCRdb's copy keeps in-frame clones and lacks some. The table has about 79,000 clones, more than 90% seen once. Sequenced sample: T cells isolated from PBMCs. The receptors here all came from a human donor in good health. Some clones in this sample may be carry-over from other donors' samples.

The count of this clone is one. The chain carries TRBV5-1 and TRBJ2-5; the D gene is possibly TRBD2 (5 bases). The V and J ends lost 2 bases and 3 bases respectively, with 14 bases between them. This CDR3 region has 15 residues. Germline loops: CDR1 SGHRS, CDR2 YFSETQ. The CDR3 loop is CASSFFQEAKETQYF. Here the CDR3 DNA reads TGCGCCAGCAGCTTTTTCCAGGAGGCAAAAGAGACCCAGTACTTC.

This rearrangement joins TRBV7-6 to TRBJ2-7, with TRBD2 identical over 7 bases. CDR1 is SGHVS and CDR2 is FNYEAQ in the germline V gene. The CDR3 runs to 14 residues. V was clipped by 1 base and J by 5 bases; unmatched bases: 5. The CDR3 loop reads CASSLELARNEQYF. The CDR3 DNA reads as TGTGCCAGCAGCTTAGAACTAGCGCGCAACGAGCAGTACTTC. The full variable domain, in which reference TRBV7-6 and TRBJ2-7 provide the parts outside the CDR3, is GAGVSQSPRYKVTKRGQDVALRCDPISGHVSLYWYRQALGQGPEFLTYFNYEAQQDKSGLPNDRFSAERPEGSISTLTIQRTEQRDSAMYRCASSLELARNEQYFGPGTRLTVT.

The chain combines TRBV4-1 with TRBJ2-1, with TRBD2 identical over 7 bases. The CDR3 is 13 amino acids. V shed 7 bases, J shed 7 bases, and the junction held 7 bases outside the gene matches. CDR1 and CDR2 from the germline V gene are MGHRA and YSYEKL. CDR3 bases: TGCGCCAGCAACGAGAATAGCGGGAATGAGCAGTTCTTC. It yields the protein CASNENSGNEQFF.

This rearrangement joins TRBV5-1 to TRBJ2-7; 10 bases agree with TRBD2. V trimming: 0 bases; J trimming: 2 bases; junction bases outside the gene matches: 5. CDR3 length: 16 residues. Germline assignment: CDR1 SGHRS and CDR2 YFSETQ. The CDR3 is CASSLGLAGVPYEQYF. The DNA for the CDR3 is TGCGCCAGCAGCTTGGGGCTAGCGGGAGTACCCTACGAGCAGTACTTC.

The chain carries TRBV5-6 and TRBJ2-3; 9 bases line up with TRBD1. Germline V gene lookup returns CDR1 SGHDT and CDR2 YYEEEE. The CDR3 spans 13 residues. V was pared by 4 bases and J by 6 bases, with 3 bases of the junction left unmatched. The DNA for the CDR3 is TGTGCCAGCAGCGGGACAGGGTGGGATACGCAGTATTTT. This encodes CASSGTGWDTQYF.

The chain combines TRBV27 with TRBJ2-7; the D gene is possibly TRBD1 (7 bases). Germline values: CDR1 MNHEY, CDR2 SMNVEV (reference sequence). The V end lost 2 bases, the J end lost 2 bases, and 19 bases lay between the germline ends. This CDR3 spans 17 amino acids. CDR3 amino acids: CASSLTGERGGTYEQYF. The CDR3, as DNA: TGTGCCAGCAGTTTAACAGGGGAGAGGGGCGGGACCTACGAGCAGTACTTC.

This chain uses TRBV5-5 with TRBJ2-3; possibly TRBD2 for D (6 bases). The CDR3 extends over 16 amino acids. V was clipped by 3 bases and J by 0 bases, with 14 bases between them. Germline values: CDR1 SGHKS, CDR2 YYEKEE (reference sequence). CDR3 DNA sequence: TGTGCCAGCAGCTGGCGGGACTCGCGGAGCACAGATACGCAGTATTTT. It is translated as CASSWRDSRSTDTQYF.

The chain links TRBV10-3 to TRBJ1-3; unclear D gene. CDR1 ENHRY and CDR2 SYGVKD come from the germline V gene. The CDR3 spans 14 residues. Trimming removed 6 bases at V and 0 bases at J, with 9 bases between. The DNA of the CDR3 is TGTGCCATCAGCGACTCTTTCTCTGGAAACACCATATATTTT. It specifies CAISDSFSGNTIYF.

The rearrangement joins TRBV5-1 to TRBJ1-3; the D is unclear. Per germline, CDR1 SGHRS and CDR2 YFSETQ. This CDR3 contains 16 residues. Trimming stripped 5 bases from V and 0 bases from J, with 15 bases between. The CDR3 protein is CASSSRGPGSGNTIYF. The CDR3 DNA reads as TGCGCCAGCAGTTCAAGAGGCCCGGGCTCTGGAAACACCATATATTTT.

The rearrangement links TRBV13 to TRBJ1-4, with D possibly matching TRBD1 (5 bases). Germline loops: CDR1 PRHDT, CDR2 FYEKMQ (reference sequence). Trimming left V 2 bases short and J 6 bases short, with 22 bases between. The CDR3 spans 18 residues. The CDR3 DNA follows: TGTGCCAGCAGCTTAAGCGGGGCAGGCGGAGGATATTATGAAAAACTGTTTTTT. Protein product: CASSLSGAGGGYYEKLFF.

CDR3 region: CASSASGRGGYEQYF. Written as DNA, the CDR3 is TGTGCCAGCAGTGCCTCCGGACGGGGGGGATACGAGCAGTACTTC. The chain is built from TRBV25-1 and TRBJ2-7; 8 nucleotides match TRBD2. There are 15 residues in the CDR3. The germline gives CDR1 MGHDK, CDR2 SYGVNS. Losses at the gene ends were 4 bases for V and 4 bases for J; bases not matched to a gene: 9.

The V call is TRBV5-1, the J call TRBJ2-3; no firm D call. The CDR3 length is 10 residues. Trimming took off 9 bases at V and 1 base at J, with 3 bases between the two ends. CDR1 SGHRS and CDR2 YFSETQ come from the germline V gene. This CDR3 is CAICTDTQYF. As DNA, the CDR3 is TGCGCCATCTGCACAGATACGCAGTATTTT.

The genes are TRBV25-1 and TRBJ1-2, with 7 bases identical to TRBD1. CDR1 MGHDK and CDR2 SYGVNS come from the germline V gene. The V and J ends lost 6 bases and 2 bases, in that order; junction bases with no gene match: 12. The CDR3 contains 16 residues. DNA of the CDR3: TGTGCCAGCAGAGAACTAGACAGGGATCGAAACTATGGCTACACCTTC. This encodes CASRELDRDRNYGYTF.

The chain's CDR3 is CASSQDRLAYEQYF. Written as DNA, the CDR3 is TGTGCCAGCAGCCAAGATAGGCTAGCCTACGAGCAGTACTTC. The J gene is TRBJ2-7, the V gene TRBV4-2; D is unresolved. This CDR3 is 14 amino acids long. V was clipped by 0 bases and J by 2 bases, with 8 bases between them. Germline V gives CDR1 LGHNA, CDR2 YNFKEQ.

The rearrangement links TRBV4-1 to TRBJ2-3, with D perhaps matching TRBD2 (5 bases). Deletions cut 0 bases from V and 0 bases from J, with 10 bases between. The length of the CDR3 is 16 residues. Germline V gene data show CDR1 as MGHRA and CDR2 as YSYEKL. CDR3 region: CASSQEPSFSTDTQYF. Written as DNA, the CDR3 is TGCGCCAGCAGCCAAGAGCCTAGCTTTAGCACAGATACGCAGTATTTT.

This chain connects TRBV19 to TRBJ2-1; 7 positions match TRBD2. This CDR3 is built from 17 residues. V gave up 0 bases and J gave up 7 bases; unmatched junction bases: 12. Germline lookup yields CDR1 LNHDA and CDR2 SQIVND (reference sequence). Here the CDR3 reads CASSIEWAGDRGNEQFF. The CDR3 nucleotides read TGTGCCAGTAGTATAGAATGGGCGGGAGACCGTGGAAATGAGCAGTTCTTC.

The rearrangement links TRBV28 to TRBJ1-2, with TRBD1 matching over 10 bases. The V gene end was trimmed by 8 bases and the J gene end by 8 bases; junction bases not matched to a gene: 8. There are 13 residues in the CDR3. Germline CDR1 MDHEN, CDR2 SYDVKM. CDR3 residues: CASGETGGEGYTF. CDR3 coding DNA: TGTGCCAGCGGTGAGACAGGGGGCGAAGGCTACACCTTC.